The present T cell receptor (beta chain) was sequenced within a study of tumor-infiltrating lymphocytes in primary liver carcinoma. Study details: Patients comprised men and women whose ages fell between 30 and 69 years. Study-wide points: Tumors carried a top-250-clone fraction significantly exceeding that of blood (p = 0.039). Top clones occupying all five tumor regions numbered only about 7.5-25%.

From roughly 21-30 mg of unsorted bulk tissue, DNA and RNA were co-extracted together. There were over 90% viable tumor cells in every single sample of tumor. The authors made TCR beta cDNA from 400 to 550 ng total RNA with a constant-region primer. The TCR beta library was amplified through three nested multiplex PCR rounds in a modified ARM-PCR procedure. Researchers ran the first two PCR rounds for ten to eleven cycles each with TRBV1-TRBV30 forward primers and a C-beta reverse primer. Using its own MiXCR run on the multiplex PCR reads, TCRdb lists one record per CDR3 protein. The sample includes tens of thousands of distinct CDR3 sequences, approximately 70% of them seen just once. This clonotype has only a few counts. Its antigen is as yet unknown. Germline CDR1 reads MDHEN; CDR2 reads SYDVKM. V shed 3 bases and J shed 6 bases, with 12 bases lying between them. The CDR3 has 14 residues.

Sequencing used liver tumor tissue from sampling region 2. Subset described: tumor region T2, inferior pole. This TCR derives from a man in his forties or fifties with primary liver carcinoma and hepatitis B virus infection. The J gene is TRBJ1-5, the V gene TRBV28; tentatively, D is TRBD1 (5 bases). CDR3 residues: CASSFQGVTQPQHF. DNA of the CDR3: TGTGCCAGCAGTTTCCAGGGAGTCACTCAGCCCCAGCATTTT. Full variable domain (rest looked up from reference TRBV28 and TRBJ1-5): DVKVTQSSRYLVKRTGEKVFLECVQDMDHENMFWYRQDPGLGLRLIYFSYDVKMKEKGDIPEGYSVSREKKERFSLILESASTNQTSMYLCASSFQGVTQPQHFGDGTRLSIL.